A selection of T cell receptor beta chains follows, all from one sample in a study of blood T cell repertoires in COVID-19. The assay was immunoSEQ multiplex PCR, and TCRdb's table has in-frame clones only and misses some. The sample holds about 290,000 clones, 70% to 90% seen once. The sample consisted of peripheral blood. These receptors were collected from a woman aged 25 to 45 with active or convalescent COVID-19. The CDR3 runs from the conserved cysteine through the conserved F or W. Each record gives: J gene, D gene, V gene, clone size, CDR3 protein, CDR3 DNA. The D gene is left open where the match is weak. Clone sizes are given selectively: once, few, many, or a class where the clone is expanded.

>TRBJ1-4|TRBD1|TRBV6-5|-
CASSYSIGTGNEKLFF
TGTGCCAGCAGTTACTCGATAGGGACAGGGAACGAAAAACTGTTTTTT
>TRBJ1-5|TRBD1|TRBV9|-
CASSTAGTGTQHF
TGTGCCAGCAGCACCGCCGGGACAGGGACCCAGCATTTT
>TRBJ1-1|TRBD1|TRBV19|-
CASSPGTGSDTEAFF
TGTGCCAGTAGTCCCGGGACAGGGTCGGACACTGAAGCTTTCTTT
>TRBJ1-1|-|TRBV5-6|few
CASSLVPGIRNTEAFF
TGTGCCAGCAGCTTGGTTCCAGGGATCCGGAATACTGAAGCTTTCTTT
>TRBJ1-5|-|TRBV25-1|-
CASSPPGGYSNQPQHF
TGTGCCAGTTCTCCTCCGGGGGGTTATAGCAATCAGCCCCAGCATTTT
>TRBJ2-3|-|TRBV5-4|-
CASSRTGAVRTDTQYF
TGTGCCAGCAGCAGAACAGGAGCCGTCCGCACAGATACGCAGTATTTT
>TRBJ2-7|-|TRBV5-1|-
CASSTGQSYEQYF
TGCGCCAGCAGCACCGGACAGTCCTACGAGCAGTACTTC
>TRBJ2-1|-|TRBV7-2|-
CASSFRPSGASSDEQFF
TGTGCCAGCAGCTTCAGGCCATCTGGGGCTAGTTCGGATGAGCAGTTCTTC
>TRBJ1-4|TRBD1|TRBV7-2|once
CASSLDPRGHKLFF
TGTGCCAGCAGCCTAGACCCCAGGGGGCACAAACTGTTTTTT
>TRBJ2-3|TRBD2|TRBV27|-
CASSLRSTGSLSGGRDTQYF
TGTGCCAGCAGTTTAAGGTCTACAGGGAGTCTTAGCGGGGGTAGGGATACGCAGTATTTT
>TRBJ2-7|TRBD2|TRBV6-1|-
CASSEARDGRTSVRF
TGTGCCAGCAGTGAAGCGAGGGACGGGAGGACCTCGGTACGCTTC
>TRBJ1-6|TRBD1|TRBV9|-
CASSVEGRGLSPLHF
TGTGCCAGCAGCGTAGAAGGTAGGGGGCTTTCACCCCTCCACTTT
>TRBJ2-7|TRBD1|TRBV7-2|-
CASSFTGVREQYF
TGTGCCAGCAGCTTCACAGGGGTTCGCGAGCAGTACTTC
>TRBJ2-3|-|TRBV5-5|few
CASSLVVGRGDTQYF
TGTGCCAGCAGCTTGGTTGTGGGACGGGGGGATACGCAGTATTTT
>TRBJ2-5|-|TRBV29-1|-
CSCIRGETQYF
TGCAGCTGTATCCGGGGAGAGACCCAGTACTTC
>TRBJ1-3|-|TRBV10-3|few
CAIGRDGNTIYF
TGTGCCATCGGGAGGGATGGAAACACCATATATTTT
>TRBJ2-3|TRBD1|TRBV5-4|-
CASSSPGTGSADTQYF
TGTGCCAGCAGTTCCCCCGGGACAGGGTCGGCAGATACGCAGTATTTT
>TRBJ2-1|TRBD2|TRBV6-6|-
CASSYSGLAGGNEQFF
TGTGCCAGCAGTTACTCCGGACTAGCGGGAGGGAATGAGCAGTTCTTC
>TRBJ2-7|TRBD2|TRBV5-5|-
CASSLRAGGPYEQYF
TGTGCCAGCAGCTTGAGGGCGGGGGGCCCCTACGAGCAGTACTTC
>TRBJ1-6|-|TRBV30|-
CAWSVDPGSYNSPLHF
TGTGCCTGGAGTGTAGATCCGGGGTCCTATAATTCACCCCTCCACTTT
>TRBJ1-2|-|TRBV6-2/TRBV6-3|-
CASSYSGPRSGYTF
TGTGCCAGCAGTTACTCGGGGCCCAGGAGTGGCTACACCTTC
>TRBJ1-2|TRBD1|TRBV25-1|once
CASSDQDRMKGYTF
TGTGCCAGCAGTGATCAGGACAGGATGAAGGGCTACACCTTC
>TRBJ1-5|-|TRBV29-1|-
CSAMQDSNQPQHF
TGCAGCGCGATGCAGGATAGCAATCAGCCCCAGCATTTT
>TRBJ1-2|-|TRBV9|-
CASTVGDREGSYGYTF
TGTGCCAGCACCGTAGGAGATAGGGAGGGGAGCTATGGCTACACCTTC
>TRBJ2-2|-|TRBV14|once
CASSQVGGLNTGELFF
TGTGCCAGCAGCCAAGTTGGGGGGTTGAACACCGGGGAGCTGTTTTTT
>TRBJ1-2|-|TRBV25-1|-
CASRSDRNYGYTF
TGTGCCAGCAGGTCGGACAGAAACTATGGCTACACCTTC
>TRBJ2-1|TRBD2|TRBV11-3|-
CASSPGGAGANNEQFF
TGTGCCAGCAGCCCGGGGGGGGCGGGGGCGAACAATGAGCAGTTCTTC
>TRBJ2-7|TRBD2|TRBV7-9|-
CASTGRGSEQYF
TGTGCCAGCACCGGGCGGGGGAGCGAGCAGTACTTC
>TRBJ2-7|-|TRBV9|-
CASSADWVSYEQYF
TGTGCCAGCAGCGCGGACTGGGTTTCCTACGAGCAGTACTTC
>TRBJ2-5|-|TRBV6-5|-
CASSYPGSETQYF
TGTGCCAGCAGTTACCCCGGGTCGGAGACCCAGTACTTC
>TRBJ2-3|TRBD2|TRBV3-1/TRBV3-2|few
CASSPGTSGYTQYF
TGTGCCAGCAGCCCGGGGACTAGCGGCTATACGCAGTATTTT
>TRBJ2-7|-|TRBV6-2/TRBV6-3|-
CASSYRGNYEQYF
TGTGCCAGCAGTTATCGGGGGAACTACGAGCAGTACTTC
>TRBJ1-3|-|TRBV30|-
CAWSPGEVGGNTIYF
TGTGCCTGGAGTCCGGGGGAGGTAGGGGGAAACACCATATATTTT
>TRBJ2-3|TRBD2|TRBV7-3|-
CASSTGTSGGDTQYF
TGTGCCAGCAGTACCGGGACTAGCGGGGGAGATACGCAGTATTTT
>TRBJ2-1|TRBD2|TRBV27|-
CASSPGLAGGEQFF
TGTGCCAGCAGTCCCGGACTAGCGGGCGGTGAGCAGTTCTTC
>TRBJ1-2|-|TRBV18|-
CASSTELYGYTF
TGTGCCAGCTCAACAGAACTCTATGGCTACACCTTC
>TRBJ1-2|TRBD1|TRBV7-8|once
CASSWRQGTPGAGYTF
TGTGCCAGCAGCTGGCGACAGGGGACCCCGGGTGCGGGCTACACCTTC
>TRBJ1-1|-|TRBV6-2/TRBV6-3|-
CASSYSTGNTEAFF
TGTGCCAGCAGTTACTCGACGGGTAACACTGAAGCTTTCTTT
>TRBJ1-3|TRBD1|TRBV7-9|-
CASSKGRGQGTNTIYF
TGTGCCAGCAGCAAGGGACGGGGACAGGGGACGAACACCATATATTTT
>TRBJ1-1|-|TRBV20-1|-
CSASGHPNTEAFF
TGCAGTGCTAGTGGGCATCCAAACACTGAAGCTTTCTTT
>TRBJ1-1|-|TRBV5-1|-
CASSVRPGVGEETEAFF
TGCGCCAGCAGCGTGCGCCCTGGAGTGGGGGAGGAAACTGAAGCTTTCTTT
>TRBJ2-5|TRBD1|TRBV3-1/TRBV3-2|-
CASSQGYRGMRETQYF
TGTGCCAGCAGCCAAGGTTACAGGGGCATGCGAGAGACCCAGTACTTC
>TRBJ2-6|TRBD1|TRBV27|-
CATRDRGVGANVLTF
TGTGCCACCCGGGACAGGGGAGTTGGGGCCAACGTCCTGACTTTC
>TRBJ2-7|-|TRBV3-1/TRBV3-2|-
CASSAAPYEQYF
TGTGCCAGCAGCGCAGCGCCCTACGAGCAGTACTTC
>TRBJ1-5|-|TRBV4-2|-
CASSQAWDIDQPQHF
TGTGCCAGCAGCCAGGCATGGGACATTGATCAGCCCCAGCATTTT
>TRBJ2-1|TRBD1|TRBV27|once
CASTRRDEGQSSAHRYNEQFF
TGTGCCAGCACCCGCCGCGATGAGGGACAGTCCTCTGCGCACCGATACAATGAGCAGTTCTTC
>TRBJ2-1|-|TRBV4-1|-
CASSQDRGNRENEQFF
TGCGCCAGCAGCCAAGATCGAGGGAACCGGGAGAATGAGCAGTTCTTC
>TRBJ1-2|-|TRBV7-2|-
CASSSLQGDGYTF
TGTGCCAGCAGCTCCTTACAGGGAGATGGCTACACCTTC
>TRBJ1-2|-|TRBV30|-
CAWSVGPGGPYGYTF
TGTGCCTGGAGTGTAGGCCCTGGTGGGCCCTATGGCTACACCTTC
>TRBJ1-1|-|TRBV12-3/TRBV12-4|-
CASSLQSGTEAFF
TGTGCCAGCAGTTTGCAGTCCGGGACTGAAGCTTTCTTT
>TRBJ1-2|TRBD1|TRBV4-2|-
CASSQGETGDGYTF
TGTGCCAGCAGCCAAGGAGAAACAGGGGATGGCTACACCTTC
>TRBJ1-1|-|TRBV18|-
CASSPWANTEAFF
TGTGCCAGCTCACCTTGGGCCAACACTGAAGCTTTCTTT
>TRBJ2-1|TRBD1|TRBV24-1|-
CATSDRGQGAINEQFF
TGTGCCACCAGTGACCGCGGACAGGGGGCGATCAATGAGCAGTTCTTC
>TRBJ1-6|-|TRBV30|-
CAWSRGRGMNSPLHF
TGTGCCTGGAGTAGGGGAAGGGGGATGAATTCACCCCTCCACTTT
>TRBJ1-5|-|TRBV28|-
CASSLLQARDQPQHF
TGTGCCAGCAGTTTACTACAGGCCAGGGATCAGCCCCAGCATTTT
>TRBJ1-5|-|TRBV2|-
CASKLLDAGGGPQHF
TGTGCCAGCAAGCTCCTTGACGCGGGGGGAGGGCCCCAGCATTTT
>TRBJ2-5|-|TRBV2|once
CASSRTLRYQETQYF
TGTGCCAGCAGCAGGACACTAAGGTACCAAGAGACCCAGTACTTC
>TRBJ2-7|-|TRBV5-6|-
CASELAGEQYF
TGTGCCAGCGAACTGGCAGGCGAGCAGTACTTC
>TRBJ1-1|TRBD1|TRBV5-6|-
CASSPGGGYTEAFF
TGTGCCAGCAGCCCAGGGGGCGGGTACACTGAAGCTTTCTTT